One and the same sample provided the 13 T cell receptor beta chains below, sequenced in a study of cytomegalovirus exposure and HLA in healthy donors. Primers for the PCR totalled 60 Vbeta and 13 Jbeta. Assay: immunoSEQ multiplex PCR; the TCRdb copy retains only in-frame clones and omits some. The repertoire shows 55,000 to 80,000 clones; the top ten hold more than 2.5%. Sequenced sample: PBMCs. These receptors were collected from a man aged 40-49 years in good health and CMV-seronegative.

The chain links TRBV28 to TRBJ2-7; 7 nucleotides line up with TRBD2. The CDR3 has 20 residues. J gave up 2 bases and V 5 bases, and 24 bases lay outside the gene matches. The germline CDR1 and CDR2 sequences are MDHEN and SYDVKM. The CDR3: CASSKTYGWGGLDLTYEQYF. The CDR3 DNA reads TGTGCCAGCAGTAAAACCTATGGATGGGGGGGGTTGGATCTTACCTACGAGCAGTACTTC. Full variable domain (outside the CDR3, taken from reference TRBV28 and TRBJ2-7): DVKVTQSSRYLVKRTGEKVFLECVQDMDHENMFWYRQDPGLGLRLIYFSYDVKMKEKGDIPEGYSVSREKKERFSLILESASTNQTSMYLCASSKTYGWGGLDLTYEQYFGPGTRLTVT.

The chain recombines TRBV9 with TRBJ2-6; TRBD1 matches 7 bases. This CDR3 has 18 residues. V lost 3 bases to trimming and J lost 4 bases; unmatched junction nucleotides: 13. Per the germline V gene, CDR1 is SGDLS and CDR2 is YYNGEE. CDR3: CASSATKTGFSGANVLTF. In DNA form, the CDR3 reads TGTGCCAGCAGCGCCACTAAGACAGGGTTTTCCGGGGCCAACGTCCTGACTTTC.

The CDR3 DNA reads TGCGCCAGCAGCACGGACAGGGCCTACAATGAGCAGTTCTTC. Translation gives CASSTDRAYNEQFF. The rearrangement uses TRBV5-1 and TRBJ2-1, with TRBD1 matching over 8 bases. CDR3 length equals 14 residues. V lost 4 bases, J lost 2 bases, and 2 bases stayed unmatched. CDR1 SGHRS and CDR2 YFSETQ come from the germline V gene.

The V call is TRBV9, the J call TRBJ2-1, with TRBD2 matching over 7 bases. The junction had 4 bases not matched to a gene; V was cut back by 3 bases and J by 1 base. The length of the CDR3 is 15 residues. Per germline, CDR1 SGDLS and CDR2 YYNGEE. CDR3 in amino acids: CASSGVGGSYNEQFF. Here the CDR3 DNA reads TGTGCCAGCAGCGGCGTCGGGGGGTCCTACAATGAGCAGTTCTTC.

Of note for this clone: This sample also contains other DNA sequences that code for the same CDR3. The chain employs TRBV30 and TRBJ2-2; tentatively, D is TRBD1 (6 bases). The CDR3 extends over 14 amino acids. Germline CDR1 is GTSNPN and CDR2 is SVGIG (reference sequence). Trimming took 7 bases from V and 1 from J, leaving 13 bases between them. The CDR3: CASAPGQNTGELFF. CDR3 coding DNA: TGTGCCTCCGCGCCGGGACAGAACACCGGGGAGCTGTTTTTT. Using reference TRBV30 and TRBJ2-2 for the parts outside the CDR3, the full variable domain is SQTIHQWPATLVQPVGSPLSLECTVEGTSNPNLYWYRQAAGRGLQLLFYSVGIGQISSEVPQNLSASRPQDRQFILSSKKLLLSDSGFYLCASAPGQNTGELFFGEGSRLTVL.

The chain links TRBV19 to TRBJ1-2; D is perhaps TRBD1 (5 bases). This CDR3 comprises 17 residues. V was pared by 7 bases and J by 4 bases, with 25 bases between. Germline-derived CDR1 and CDR2 are LNHDA and SQIVND (reference sequence). CDR3 region: CASNGILDPGPSYGYTF. DNA for the CDR3: TGTGCCAGTAATGGGATCTTAGACCCAGGGCCATCCTATGGCTACACCTTC.

The genes are TRBV25-1 and TRBJ1-2, with TRBD1 as a possible D gene (6 bases). Trimming removed 0 bases from V and 8 bases from J, with 13 bases in between. This CDR3 spans 14 amino acids. Germline V gene lookup returns CDR1 MGHDK and CDR2 SYGVNS. The CDR3 nucleotides read TGTGCCAGCAGTGAATATGGACAGCGTGGCGGCTACACCTTC. It translates to CASSEYGQRGGYTF.

The chain has TRBV6-1 and TRBJ1-2; 7 bases are a match to TRBD1. The V segment lost 4 bases and the J segment 6 bases; nucleotides outside the gene matches: 5. This CDR3 comprises 13 residues. The germline gives CDR1 MNHNS, CDR2 SASEGT. Here the CDR3 reads CASSVDRRNGYTF. The CDR3 bases are TGTGCCAGCAGTGTGGACAGGAGGAATGGCTACACCTTC.

The chain uses TRBV20-1 and TRBJ1-1, with unresolved D. CDR3 length equals 11 residues. CDR1 DFQATT and CDR2 SNEGSKA come from the germline V gene (reference sequence). Deletions cut 5 bases from V and 7 bases from J, with 11 bases between. CDR3 in amino acids: CSAPGGVEAFF. In DNA, the CDR3 is TGCAGTGCTCCAGGCGGGGTTGAAGCTTTCTTT.

This chain uses TRBV6-1 with TRBJ1-1; D is ambiguous. The germline V and J ends were trimmed by 8 bases and 3 bases, with 10 bases remaining between them. Germline CDR1 reads MNHNS; CDR2 reads SASEGT. The CDR3 sequence is 12 residues long. The CDR3 region has the DNA TGTGCCAGCCTAACCGGGGACACTGAAGCTTTCTTT. Amino acids: CASLTGDTEAFF.

The chain has TRBV5-1 and TRBJ1-1, with 10 bases matching TRBD1. V was pared by 0 bases and J by 5 bases, with 10 bases of the junction left unmatched. Looked up from germline, CDR1 is SGHRS and CDR2 is YFSETQ. This CDR3 has 17 residues. The CDR3 region has the DNA TGCGCCAGCAGCTTGGCCGGGAGGACAGGGGGGAGAACTGAAGCTTTCTTT. As protein: CASSLAGRTGGRTEAFF.

The chain couples TRBV2 to TRBJ1-2; TRBD1 agrees at 9 bases. Germline CDR1 and CDR2: SNHLY and FYNNEI. There are 13 residues in the CDR3. Unmatched junction bases numbered 10, after V lost 9 bases and J lost 8 bases. As DNA, the CDR3 is TGTGCCAGTAACCGGGACAGGGTGCGAGGCTACACCTTC. It specifies CASNRDRVRGYTF.

This CDR3 reads CASSRTGFSGNTIYF. CDR3 nucleotides: TGTGCCAGCAGCAGAACAGGGTTCTCTGGAAACACCATATATTTT. The rearrangement joins TRBV28 to TRBJ1-3; TRBD1 might be the D (6 bases). V shed 6 bases and J shed 0 bases, with 12 bases lying between them. Germline V gene lookup returns CDR1 MDHEN and CDR2 SYDVKM. This CDR3 region has 15 residues.